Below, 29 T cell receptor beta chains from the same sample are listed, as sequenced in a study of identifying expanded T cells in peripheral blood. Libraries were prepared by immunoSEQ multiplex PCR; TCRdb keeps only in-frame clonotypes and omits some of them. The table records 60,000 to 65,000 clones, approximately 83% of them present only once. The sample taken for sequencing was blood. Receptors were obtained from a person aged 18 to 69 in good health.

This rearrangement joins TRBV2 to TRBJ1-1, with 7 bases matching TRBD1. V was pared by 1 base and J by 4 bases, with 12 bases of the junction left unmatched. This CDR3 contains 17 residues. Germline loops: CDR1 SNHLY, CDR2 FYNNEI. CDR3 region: CASSEDRSKGAITEAFF. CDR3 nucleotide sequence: TGTGCCAGCAGTGAAGATCGTTCGAAGGGGGCGATCACTGAAGCTTTCTTT.

In DNA, the CDR3 is TGTGCCAGCAGCCAAGGATACGATACGCAGTATTTT. This codes for CASSQGYDTQYF. This sequence joins TRBV4-2 and TRBJ2-3; no clear D gene. The V gene's germline CDR1 is LGHNA and CDR2 YNFKEQ. The CDR3 length is 12 residues. The V and J ends lost 1 base and 6 bases respectively, with 5 bases between them.

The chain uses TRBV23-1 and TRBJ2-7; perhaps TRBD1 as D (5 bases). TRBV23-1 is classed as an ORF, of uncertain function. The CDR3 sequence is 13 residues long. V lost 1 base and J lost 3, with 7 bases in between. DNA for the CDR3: TGCGCCAGCAGTCAATGGACACACTACGAGCAGTACGTC. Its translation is CASSQWTHYEQYV.

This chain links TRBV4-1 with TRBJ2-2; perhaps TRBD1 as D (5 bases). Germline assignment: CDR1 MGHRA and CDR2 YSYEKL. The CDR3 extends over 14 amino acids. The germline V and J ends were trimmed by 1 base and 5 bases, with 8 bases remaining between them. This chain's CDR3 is CASSQVRQTGELFF. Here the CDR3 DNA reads TGCGCCAGCAGCCAAGTTAGACAGACCGGGGAGCTGTTTTTT.

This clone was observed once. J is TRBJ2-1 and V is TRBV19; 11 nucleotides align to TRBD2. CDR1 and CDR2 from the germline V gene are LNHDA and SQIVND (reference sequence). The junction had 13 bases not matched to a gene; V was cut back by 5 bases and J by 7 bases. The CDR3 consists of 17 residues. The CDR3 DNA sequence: TGTGCCAGTAGTGTGCAGGGAACTAGCGGGGGCAATAATGAGCAGTTCTTC. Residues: CASSVQGTSGGNNEQFF.

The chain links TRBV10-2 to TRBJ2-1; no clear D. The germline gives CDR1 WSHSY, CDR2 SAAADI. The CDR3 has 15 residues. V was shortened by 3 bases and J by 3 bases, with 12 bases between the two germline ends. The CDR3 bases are TGCGCCAGCAGTGAAATACGGTTCAGCTACAATGAGCAGTTCTTC. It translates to CASSEIRFSYNEQFF.

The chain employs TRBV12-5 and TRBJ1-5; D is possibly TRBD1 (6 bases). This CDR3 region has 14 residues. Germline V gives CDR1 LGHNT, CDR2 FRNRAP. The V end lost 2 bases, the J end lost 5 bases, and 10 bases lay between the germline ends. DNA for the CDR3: TGTGCTAGTGGTTTGACAGGGAAATATCAGCCCCAGCATTTT. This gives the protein CASGLTGKYQPQHF.

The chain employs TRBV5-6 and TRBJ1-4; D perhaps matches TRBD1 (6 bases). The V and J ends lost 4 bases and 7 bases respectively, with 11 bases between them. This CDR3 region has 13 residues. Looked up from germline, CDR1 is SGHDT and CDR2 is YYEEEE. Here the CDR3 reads CASSKDSLEKLFF. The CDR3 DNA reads TGTGCCAGCAGCAAGGACAGTCTTGAAAAACTGTTTTTT.

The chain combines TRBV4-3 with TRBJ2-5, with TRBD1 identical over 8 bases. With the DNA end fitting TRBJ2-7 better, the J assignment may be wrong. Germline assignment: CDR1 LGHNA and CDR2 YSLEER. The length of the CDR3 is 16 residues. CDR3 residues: CASSQFPGQASYEQYF. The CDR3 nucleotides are TGCGCCAGCAGCCAATTCCCGGGACAGGCGTCCTACGAGCAGTACTTC.

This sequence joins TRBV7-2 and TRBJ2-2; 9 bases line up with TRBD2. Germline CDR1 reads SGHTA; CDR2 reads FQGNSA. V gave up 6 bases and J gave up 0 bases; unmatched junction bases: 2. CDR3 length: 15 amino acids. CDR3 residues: CASRVAGANTGELFF. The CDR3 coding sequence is TGTGCCAGCAGGGTAGCGGGGGCGAACACCGGGGAGCTGTTTTTT.

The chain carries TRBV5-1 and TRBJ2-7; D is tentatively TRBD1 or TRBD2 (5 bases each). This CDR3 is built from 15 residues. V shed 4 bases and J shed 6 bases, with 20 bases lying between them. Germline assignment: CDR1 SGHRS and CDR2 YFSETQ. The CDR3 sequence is CASSRGAQSVREQYF. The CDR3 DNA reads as TGCGCCAGCAGCAGAGGGGCTCAGTCAGTGCGCGAGCAGTACTTC.

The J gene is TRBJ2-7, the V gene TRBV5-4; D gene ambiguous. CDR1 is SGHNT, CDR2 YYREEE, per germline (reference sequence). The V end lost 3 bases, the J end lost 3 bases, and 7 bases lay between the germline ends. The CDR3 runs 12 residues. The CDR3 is CASSSRNYEQYF. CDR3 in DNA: TGTGCCAGCAGCTCGCGAAACTACGAGCAGTACTTC.

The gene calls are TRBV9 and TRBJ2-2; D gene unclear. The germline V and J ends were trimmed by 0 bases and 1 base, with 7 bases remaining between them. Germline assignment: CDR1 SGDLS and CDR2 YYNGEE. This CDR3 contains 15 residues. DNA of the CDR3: TGTGCCAGCAGCGTAGCCCCGGGGAACACCGGGGAGCTGTTTTTT. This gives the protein CASSVAPGNTGELFF.

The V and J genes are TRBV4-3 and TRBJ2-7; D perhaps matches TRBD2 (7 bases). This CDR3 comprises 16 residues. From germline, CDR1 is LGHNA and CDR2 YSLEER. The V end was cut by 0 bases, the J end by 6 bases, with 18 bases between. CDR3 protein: CASSQDGGARPGEQYF. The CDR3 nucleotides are TGCGCCAGCAGCCAAGATGGGGGGGCTAGACCCGGCGAGCAGTACTTC.

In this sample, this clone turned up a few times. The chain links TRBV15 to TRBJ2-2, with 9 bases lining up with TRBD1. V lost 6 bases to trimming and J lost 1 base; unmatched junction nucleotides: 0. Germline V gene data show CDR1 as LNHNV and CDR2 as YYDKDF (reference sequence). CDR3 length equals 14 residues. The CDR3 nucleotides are TGTGCCACCAGGACAGGGGGGAACACCGGGGAGCTGTTTTTT. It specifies CATRTGGNTGELFF.

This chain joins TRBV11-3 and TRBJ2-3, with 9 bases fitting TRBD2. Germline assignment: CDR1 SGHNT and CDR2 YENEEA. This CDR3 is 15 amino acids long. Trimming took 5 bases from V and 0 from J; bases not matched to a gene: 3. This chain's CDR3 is CASSTLAGSTDTQYF. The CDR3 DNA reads TGTGCCAGCAGCACACTAGCGGGTAGCACAGATACGCAGTATTTT. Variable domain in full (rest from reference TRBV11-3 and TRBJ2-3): EAGVVQSPRYKIIEKKQPVAFWCNPISGHNTLYWYLQNLGQGPELLIRYENEEAVDDSQLPKDRFSAERLKGVDSTLKIQPAELGDSAVYLCASSTLAGSTDTQYFGPGTRLTVL.

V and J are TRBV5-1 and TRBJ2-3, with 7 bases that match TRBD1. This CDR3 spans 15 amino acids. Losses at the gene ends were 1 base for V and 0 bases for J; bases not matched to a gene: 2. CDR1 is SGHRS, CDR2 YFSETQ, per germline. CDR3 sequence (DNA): TGCGCCAGCAGCTTGCACAGGGGCAGCACAGATACGCAGTATTTT. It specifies CASSLHRGSTDTQYF. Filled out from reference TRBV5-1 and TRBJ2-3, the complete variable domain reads KAGVTQTPRYLIKTRGQQVTLSCSPISGHRSVSWYQQTPGQGLQFLFEYFSETQRNKGNFPGRFSGRQFSNSRSEMNVSTLELGDSALYLCASSLHRGSTDTQYFGPGTRLTVL.

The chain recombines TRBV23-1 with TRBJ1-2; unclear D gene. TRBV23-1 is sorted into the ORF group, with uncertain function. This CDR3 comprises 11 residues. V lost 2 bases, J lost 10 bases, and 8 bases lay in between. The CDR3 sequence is CASSQRVDYTF. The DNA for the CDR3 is TGCGCCAGCAGTCAAAGGGTAGACTACACCTTC.

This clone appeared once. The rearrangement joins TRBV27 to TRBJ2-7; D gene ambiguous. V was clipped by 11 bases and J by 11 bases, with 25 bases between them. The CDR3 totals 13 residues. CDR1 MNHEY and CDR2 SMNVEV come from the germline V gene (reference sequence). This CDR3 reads CAPTGTLRRKEYF. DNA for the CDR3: TGTGCCCCCACCGGCACCCTACGAAGGAAGGAGTACTTC.

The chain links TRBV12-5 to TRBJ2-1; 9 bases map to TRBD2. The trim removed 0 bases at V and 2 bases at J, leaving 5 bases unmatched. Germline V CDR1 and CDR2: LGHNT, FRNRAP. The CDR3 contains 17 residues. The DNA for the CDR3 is TGTGCTAGTGGTTTGGTACCGGGCGGGAGGGCCTACAATGAGCAGTTCTTC. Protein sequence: CASGLVPGGRAYNEQFF.

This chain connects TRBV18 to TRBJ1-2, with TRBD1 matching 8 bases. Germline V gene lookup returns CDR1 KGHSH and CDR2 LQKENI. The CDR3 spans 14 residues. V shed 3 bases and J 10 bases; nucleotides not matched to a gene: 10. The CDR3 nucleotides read TGTGCCAGCTCACCTACTATGACAGGGGACCACTACACCTTC. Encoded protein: CASSPTMTGDHYTF.

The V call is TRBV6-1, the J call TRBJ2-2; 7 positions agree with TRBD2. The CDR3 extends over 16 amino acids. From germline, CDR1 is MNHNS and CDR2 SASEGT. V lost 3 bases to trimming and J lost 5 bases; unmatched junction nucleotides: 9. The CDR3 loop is CASSDRAGVRTGELFF. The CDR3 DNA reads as TGTGCCAGCAGTGATCGCGCGGGAGTGCGTACCGGGGAGCTGTTTTTT.

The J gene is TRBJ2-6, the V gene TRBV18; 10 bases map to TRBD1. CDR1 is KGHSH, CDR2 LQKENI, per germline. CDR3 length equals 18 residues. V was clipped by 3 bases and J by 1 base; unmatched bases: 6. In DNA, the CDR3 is TGTGCCAGCTCACCTGGACAGGGGGAGGCGTCTGGGGCCAACGTCCTGACTTTC. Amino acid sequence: CASSPGQGEASGANVLTF.

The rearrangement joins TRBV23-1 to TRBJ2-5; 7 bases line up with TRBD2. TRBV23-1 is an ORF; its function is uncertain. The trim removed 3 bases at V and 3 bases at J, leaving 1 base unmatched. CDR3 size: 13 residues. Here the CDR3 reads CASSQGGEETQYF. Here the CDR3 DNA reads TGCGCCAGCAGTCAGGGGGGGGAAGAGACCCAGTACTTC.

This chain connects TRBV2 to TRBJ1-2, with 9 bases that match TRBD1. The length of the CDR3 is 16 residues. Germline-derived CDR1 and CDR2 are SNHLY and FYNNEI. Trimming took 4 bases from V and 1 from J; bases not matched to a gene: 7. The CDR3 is CASSADRGRGNYGYTF. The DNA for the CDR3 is TGTGCCAGCAGTGCCGACAGGGGGAGAGGTAACTATGGCTACACCTTC.

The CDR3 DNA sequence: TGTGCCAGCAGCGTAGGCGGGGGGTGGACAGATACGCAGTATTTT. This codes for CASSVGGGWTDTQYF. V usage is TRBV9 and J usage is TRBJ2-3; 8 positions agree with TRBD2. Germline assignment: CDR1 SGDLS and CDR2 YYNGEE. CDR3 size: 15 residues. With V trimmed by 0 bases and J by 3 bases, 3 bases remained unmatched.

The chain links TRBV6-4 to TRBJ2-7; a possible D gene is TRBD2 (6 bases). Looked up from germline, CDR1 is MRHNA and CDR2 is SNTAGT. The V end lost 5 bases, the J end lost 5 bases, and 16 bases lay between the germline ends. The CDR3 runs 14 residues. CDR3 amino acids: CASSSRGGDDEQYF. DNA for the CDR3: TGTGCCAGCAGTTCACGGGGAGGTGACGACGAGCAGTACTTC.

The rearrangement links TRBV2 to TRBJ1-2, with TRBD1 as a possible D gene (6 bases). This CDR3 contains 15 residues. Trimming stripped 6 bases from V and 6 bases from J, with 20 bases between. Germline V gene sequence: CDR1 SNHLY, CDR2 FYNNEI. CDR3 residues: CASREGGTLLNGYTF. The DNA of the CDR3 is TGTGCCAGCAGGGAGGGGGGGACATTGTTGAATGGCTACACCTTC. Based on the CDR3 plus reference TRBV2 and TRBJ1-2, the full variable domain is EPEVTQTPSHQVTQMGQEVILRCVPISNHLYFYWYRQILGQKVEFLVSFYNNEISEKSEIFDDQFSVERPDGSNFTLKIRSTKLEDSAMYFCASREGGTLLNGYTFGSGTRLTVV.

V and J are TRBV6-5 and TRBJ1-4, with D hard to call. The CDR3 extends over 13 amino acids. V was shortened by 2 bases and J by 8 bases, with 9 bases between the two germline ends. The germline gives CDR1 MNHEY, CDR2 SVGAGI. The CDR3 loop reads CASSYRVGEKLFF. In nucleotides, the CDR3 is TGTGCCAGCAGTTACCGCGTCGGGGAAAAACTGTTTTTT.